This T cell receptor beta chain was profiled in a study of CD4 T cells in relation to SARS-CoV-2 and coronaviruses. Points on this clone: What it binds is unknown.

Only in-frame clones appear in the TCRdb table, and some are missing; sequencing was by immunoSEQ multiplex PCR. The profile shows about 29,000 clones, about three quarters of them singletons. The CDR3 covers 14 residues. The V and J ends lost 6 bases and 6 bases, in that order; junction bases with no gene match: 2. CDR1 is SNHLY and CDR2 is FYNNEI in the germline V gene. CD4+ T cells from unexposed donors were obtained before the COVID-19 pandemic (2011-2018). CD4+ T cells were isolated from the cells after roughly 11 days of culture. This receptor was obtained from a human donor in good health. Sample: CD4+ T cells from PBMCs, cultured in vitro. The chain couples TRBV2 to TRBJ2-1, with 13 bases matching TRBD2. The CDR3 nucleotides are TGTGCCAGCAGGGGACTAGCGGGAAGCAATGAGCAGTTCTTC. Its translation is CASRGLAGSNEQFF.